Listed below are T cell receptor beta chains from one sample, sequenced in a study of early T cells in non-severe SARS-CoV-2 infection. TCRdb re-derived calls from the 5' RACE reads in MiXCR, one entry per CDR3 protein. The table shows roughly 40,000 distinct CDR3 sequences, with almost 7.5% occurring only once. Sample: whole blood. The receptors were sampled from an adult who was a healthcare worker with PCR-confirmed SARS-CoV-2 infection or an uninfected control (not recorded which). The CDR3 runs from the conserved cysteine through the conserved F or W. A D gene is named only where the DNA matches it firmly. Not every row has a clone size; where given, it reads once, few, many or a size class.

CDR3: CASSHHGNEQFF; size: many; D: NA; J: TRBJ2-1; V: TRBV3-1
CDR3: CAISEPIRQGAAEAFF; size: few; D: TRBD1; J: TRBJ1-1; V: TRBV10-3
CDR3: CASSYSLVHPSSYEQYF; size: NA; D: NA; J: TRBJ2-7; V: TRBV6-5
CDR3: CASRHGTTIQETQYF; size: NA; D: NA; J: TRBJ2-5; V: TRBV5-1
CDR3: CASSPQYDTQYF; size: NA; D: NA; J: TRBJ2-3; V: TRBV28
CDR3: CASSHKDRDRGYTF; size: many; D: TRBD1; J: TRBJ1-2; V: TRBV5-1
CDR3: CASSFRDRVWGYTF; size: few; D: TRBD1; J: TRBJ1-2; V: TRBV12-3/TRBV12-4
CDR3: CASSLTEFRDSTEQFF; size: few; D: TRBD1; J: TRBJ2-1; V: TRBV7-6
CDR3: CASSYRRDRGYYSPLHF; size: NA; D: TRBD1; J: TRBJ1-6; V: TRBV6-2/TRBV6-3
CDR3: CASSFLGQPQHF; size: NA; D: NA; J: TRBJ1-5; V: TRBV7-9
CDR3: CSARPPQGPEAFF; size: many; D: NA; J: TRBJ1-1; V: TRBV20-1